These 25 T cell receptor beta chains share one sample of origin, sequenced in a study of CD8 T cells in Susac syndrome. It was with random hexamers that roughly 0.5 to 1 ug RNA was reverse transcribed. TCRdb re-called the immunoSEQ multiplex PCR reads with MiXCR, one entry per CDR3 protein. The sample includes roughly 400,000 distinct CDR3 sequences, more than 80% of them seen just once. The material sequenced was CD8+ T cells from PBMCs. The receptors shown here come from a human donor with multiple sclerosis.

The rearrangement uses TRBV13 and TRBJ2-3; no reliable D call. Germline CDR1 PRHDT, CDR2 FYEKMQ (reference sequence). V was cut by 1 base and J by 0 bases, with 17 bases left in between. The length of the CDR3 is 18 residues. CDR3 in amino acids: CASSLAPWAVSSTDTQYF. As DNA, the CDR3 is TGTGCCAGCAGCTTAGCCCCATGGGCAGTCTCTAGCACAGATACGCAGTATTTT.

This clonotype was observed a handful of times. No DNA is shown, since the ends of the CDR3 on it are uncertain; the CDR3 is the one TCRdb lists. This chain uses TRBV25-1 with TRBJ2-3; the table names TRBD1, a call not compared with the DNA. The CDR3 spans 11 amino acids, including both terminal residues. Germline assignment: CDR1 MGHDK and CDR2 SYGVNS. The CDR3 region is CASILGTTQYF.

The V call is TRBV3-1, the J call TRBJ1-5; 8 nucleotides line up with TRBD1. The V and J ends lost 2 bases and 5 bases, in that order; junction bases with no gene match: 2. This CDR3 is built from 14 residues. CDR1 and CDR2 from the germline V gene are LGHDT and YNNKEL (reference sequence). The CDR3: CASSQQGADQPQHF. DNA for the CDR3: TGTGCCAGCAGCCAACAGGGGGCTGATCAGCCCCAGCATTTT.

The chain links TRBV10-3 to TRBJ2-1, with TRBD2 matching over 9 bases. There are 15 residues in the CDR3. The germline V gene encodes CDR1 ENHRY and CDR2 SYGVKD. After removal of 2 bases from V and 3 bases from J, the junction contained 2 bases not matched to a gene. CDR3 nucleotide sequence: TGTGCCATCAGTGAGGGACTAGCGAACTACAATGAGCAGTTCTTC. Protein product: CAISEGLANYNEQFF.

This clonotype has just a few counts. CDR3 nucleotide sequence: TGTGCCAGCAGTTTATCGGGGGGCCCTGAAGCTTTCTTT. As protein: CASSLSGGPEAFF. The chain couples TRBV27 to TRBJ1-1; possible D gene TRBD1, 6 bases. The CDR3 is 13 residues long. Trimming pared 0 bases from V and 6 bases from J, leaving 8 bases between. Germline CDR1 and CDR2: MNHEY and SMNVEV (reference sequence).

This CDR3 is CASSVYMGGNEQFF. The CDR3 DNA reads TGTGCCAGCAGCGTATACATGGGGGGCAATGAGCAGTTCTTC. The rearrangement uses TRBV9 and TRBJ2-1; possibly TRBD2 for D (6 bases). Per germline, CDR1 SGDLS and CDR2 YYNGEE. Between the trimmed V and J ends, which lost 1 base and 6 bases, there was a span of 11 bases. The CDR3 sequence is 14 residues long.

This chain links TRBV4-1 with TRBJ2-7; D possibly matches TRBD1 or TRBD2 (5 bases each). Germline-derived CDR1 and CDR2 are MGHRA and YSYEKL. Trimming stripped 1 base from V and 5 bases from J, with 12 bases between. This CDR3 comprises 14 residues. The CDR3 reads CASSQVEGTHEQYF. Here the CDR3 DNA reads TGCGCCAGCAGCCAAGTCGAGGGGACCCACGAGCAGTACTTC.

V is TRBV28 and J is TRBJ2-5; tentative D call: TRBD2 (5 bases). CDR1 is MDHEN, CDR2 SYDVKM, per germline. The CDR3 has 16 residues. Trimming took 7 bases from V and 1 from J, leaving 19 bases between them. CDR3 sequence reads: CASKGPGSAPQETQYF. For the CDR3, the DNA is TGTGCCAGCAAGGGCCCGGGGTCAGCCCCCCAAGAGACCCAGTACTTC.

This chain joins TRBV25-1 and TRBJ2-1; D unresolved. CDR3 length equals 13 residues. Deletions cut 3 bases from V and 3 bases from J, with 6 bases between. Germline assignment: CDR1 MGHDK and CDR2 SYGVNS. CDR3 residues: CASSDQRYNEQFF. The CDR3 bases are TGTGCCAGCAGTGATCAGCGCTACAATGAGCAGTTCTTC.

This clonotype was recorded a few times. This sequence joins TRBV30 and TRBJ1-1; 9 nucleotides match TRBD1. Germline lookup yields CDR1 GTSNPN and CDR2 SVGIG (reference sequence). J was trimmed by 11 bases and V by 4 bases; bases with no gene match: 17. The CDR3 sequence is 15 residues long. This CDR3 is CAWILPGTGKLGAFF. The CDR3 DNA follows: TGTGCCTGGATCCTCCCCGGGACAGGGAAGTTGGGCGCTTTCTTT.

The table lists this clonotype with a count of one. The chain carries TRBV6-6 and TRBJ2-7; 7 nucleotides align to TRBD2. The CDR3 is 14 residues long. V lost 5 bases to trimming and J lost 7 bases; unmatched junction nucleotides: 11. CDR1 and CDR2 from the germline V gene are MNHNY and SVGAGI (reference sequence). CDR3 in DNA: TGTGCCAGCAGTGTCCCTTGGGGGGGGGAGGAGCAGTACTTC. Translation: CASSVPWGGEEQYF.

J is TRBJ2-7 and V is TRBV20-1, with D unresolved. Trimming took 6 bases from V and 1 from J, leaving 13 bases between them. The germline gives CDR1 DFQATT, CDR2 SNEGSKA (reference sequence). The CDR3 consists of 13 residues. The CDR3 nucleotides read TGCAGTGCCCAAACAACAGATTCCTACGAGCAGTACTTC. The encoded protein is CSAQTTDSYEQYF.

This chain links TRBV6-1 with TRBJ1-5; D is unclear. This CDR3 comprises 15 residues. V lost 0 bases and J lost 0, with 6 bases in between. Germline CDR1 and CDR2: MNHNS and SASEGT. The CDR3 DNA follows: TGTGCCAGCAGTGAAGCGAGGGATAGCAATCAGCCCCAGCATTTT. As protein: CASSEARDSNQPQHF.

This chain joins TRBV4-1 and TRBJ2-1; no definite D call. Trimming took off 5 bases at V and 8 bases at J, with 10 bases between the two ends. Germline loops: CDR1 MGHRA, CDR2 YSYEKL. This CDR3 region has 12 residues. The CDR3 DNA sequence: TGCGCCAGCAGCGGGCCGAAATATGAGCAGTTCTTC. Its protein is CASSGPKYEQFF.

The DNA for the CDR3 is TGTGCCAGCATAAACCCAGCGGGAGGGCTCGATGAGCAGTTCTTC. This translates into CASINPAGGLDEQFF. The chain links TRBV12-3 or TRBV12-4 to TRBJ2-1; 10 nucleotides line up with TRBD2. The CDR3 totals 15 residues. The trim removed 7 bases at V and 8 bases at J, leaving 11 bases unmatched.

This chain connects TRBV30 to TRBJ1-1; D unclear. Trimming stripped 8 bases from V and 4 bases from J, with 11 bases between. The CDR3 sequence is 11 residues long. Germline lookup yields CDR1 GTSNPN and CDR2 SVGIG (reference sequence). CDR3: CAGLVGTEAFF. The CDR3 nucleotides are TGTGCCGGCTTGGTAGGCACTGAAGCTTTCTTT.

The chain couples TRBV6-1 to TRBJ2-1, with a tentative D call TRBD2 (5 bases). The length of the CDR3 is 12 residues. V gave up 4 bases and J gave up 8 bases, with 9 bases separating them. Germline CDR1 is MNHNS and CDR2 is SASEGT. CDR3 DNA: TGTGCCAGCAGTGGAGGGCAAGATGAGCAGTTCTTC. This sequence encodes CASSGGQDEQFF.

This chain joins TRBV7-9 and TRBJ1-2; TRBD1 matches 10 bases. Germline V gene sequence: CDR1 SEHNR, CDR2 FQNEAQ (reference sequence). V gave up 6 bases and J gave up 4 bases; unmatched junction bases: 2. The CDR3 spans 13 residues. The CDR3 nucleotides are TGTGCCAGCAGGGGACAGGGGAGCTATGGCTACACCTTC. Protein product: CASRGQGSYGYTF.

CDR3 sequence reads: CATSRDRGPGHGYTF. CDR3 bases: TGTGCCACCAGCAGAGATCGTGGTCCGGGACATGGCTACACCTTC. The chain recombines TRBV15 with TRBJ1-2, with D maybe TRBD1 (5 bases). Germline assignment: CDR1 LNHNV and CDR2 YYDKDF (reference sequence). This CDR3 comprises 15 residues. V lost 0 bases, J lost 6 bases, and 14 bases lay in between.

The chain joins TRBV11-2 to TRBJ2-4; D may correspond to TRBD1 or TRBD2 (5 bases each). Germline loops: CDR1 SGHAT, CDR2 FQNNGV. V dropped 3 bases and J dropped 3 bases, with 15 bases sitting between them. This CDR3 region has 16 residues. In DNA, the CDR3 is TGTGCCAGCAGCTTGGACGGTTGGGGGTTCAAAAACATTCAGTACTTC. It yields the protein CASSLDGWGFKNIQYF.

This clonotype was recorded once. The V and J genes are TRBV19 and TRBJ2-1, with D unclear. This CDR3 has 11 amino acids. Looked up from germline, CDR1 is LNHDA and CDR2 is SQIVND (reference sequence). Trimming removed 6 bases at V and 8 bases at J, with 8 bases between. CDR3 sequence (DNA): TGTGCCAGTAGCGTGGTTGATGAGCAGTTCTTC. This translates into CASSVVDEQFF. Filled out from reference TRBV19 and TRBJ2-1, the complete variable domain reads DGGITQSPKYLFRKEGQNVTLSCEQNLNHDAMYWYRQDPGQGLRLIYYSQIVNDFQKGDIAEGYSVSREKKESFPLTVTSAQKNPTAFYLCASSVVDEQFFGPGTRLTVL.

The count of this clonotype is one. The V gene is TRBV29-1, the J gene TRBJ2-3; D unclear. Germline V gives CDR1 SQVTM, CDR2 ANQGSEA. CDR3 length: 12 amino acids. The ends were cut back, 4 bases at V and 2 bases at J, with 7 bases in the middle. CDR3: CSVAADTDTQYF. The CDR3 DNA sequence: TGCAGCGTTGCGGCAGACACAGATACGCAGTATTTT.

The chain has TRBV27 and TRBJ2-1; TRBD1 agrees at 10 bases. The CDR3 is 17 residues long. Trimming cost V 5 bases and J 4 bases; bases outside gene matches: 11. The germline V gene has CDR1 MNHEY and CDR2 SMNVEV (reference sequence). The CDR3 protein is CASSPLGQGFSYNEQFF. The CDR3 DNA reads TGTGCCAGCAGTCCCCTGGGACAGGGGTTCAGTTACAATGAGCAGTTCTTC.

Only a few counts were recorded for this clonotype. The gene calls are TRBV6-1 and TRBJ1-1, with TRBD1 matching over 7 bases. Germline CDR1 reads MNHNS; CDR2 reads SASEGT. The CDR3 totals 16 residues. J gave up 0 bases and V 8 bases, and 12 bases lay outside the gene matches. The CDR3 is CASLNRDSYMNTEAFF. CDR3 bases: TGTGCCAGCCTGAACCGGGACAGCTACATGAACACTGAAGCTTTCTTT.

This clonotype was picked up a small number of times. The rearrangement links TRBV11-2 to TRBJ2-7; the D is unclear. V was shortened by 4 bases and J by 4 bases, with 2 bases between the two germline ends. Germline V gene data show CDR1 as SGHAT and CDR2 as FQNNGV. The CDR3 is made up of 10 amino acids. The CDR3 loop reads CASSWYEQYF. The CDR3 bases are TGTGCCAGCAGCTGGTACGAGCAGTACTTC.